A selection of T cell receptor beta chains follows, all from one sample in a study of cytomegalovirus exposure and HLA in healthy donors. The data were produced by immunoSEQ multiplex PCR, yet TCRdb's version contains in-frame clones alone and is incomplete. The repertoire includes about 150,000 clones, 68% of them detected once, and about 10% sits in the top ten. Material: PBMCs. All receptors come from a young man in good health and CMV-seropositive. CDR3s include the opening cysteine and the closing phenylalanine or tryptophan. The D gene is left open where the match is weak. Expanded clones get a size class; other rows say once, few or many, or leave the size out.

j_call clone_size d_call v_call cdr3_length cdr3_nt cdr3_aa
TRBJ2-5 NA NA TRBV5-1 12 TGCGCCAGCAGCTTTGAGTTAGAGACCCAGTACTTC CASSFELETQYF
TRBJ2-7 NA NA TRBV7-3 15 TGTGCCAGCAGCTTAATGGTCGGGGTTAGGTACGAGCAGTACTTC CASSLMVGVRYEQYF
TRBJ2-7 NA TRBD1 TRBV5-4 16 TGTGCCAGCAGCGTCGGACAGGGCATCTATTTCTACGAGCAGTACTTC CASSVGQGIYFYEQYF
TRBJ2-7 NA TRBD2 TRBV15 17 TGTGCCACCAGCAGAGACCGCCCTAGCGGTGGTTCCTACGAGCAGTACTTC CATSRDRPSGGSYEQYF
TRBJ2-7 NA TRBD2 TRBV5-1 14 TGCGCCAGCATACCGGCGGGGGACCCTAACGAGCAGTACTTC CASIPAGDPNEQYF
TRBJ1-6 NA TRBD1 TRBV6-1 16 TGTGCCAGCAGTCAAGACAGGGAGTCCTATAATTCACCCCTCCACTTT CASSQDRESYNSPLHF
TRBJ1-5 NA NA TRBV6-5 15 TGTGCCAGCAGTTACTCGACTGACGGGGATCAGCCCCAGCATTTT CASSYSTDGDQPQHF
TRBJ2-2 NA TRBD2 TRBV7-3 18 TGTGCCAGCAGCTCCCTCTTAGCGGGAGGGCCGGGGGCCGGGGAGCTGTTTTTT CASSSLLAGGPGAGELFF
TRBJ1-5 few NA TRBV10-2 14 TGCGCCAGCGGACCCTGGACAAGCAATCAGCCCCAGCATTTT CASGPWTSNQPQHF
TRBJ2-7 NA NA TRBV4-1 16 TGCGCCAGCAGCCTCAAACTAGGACGGAATACCTACGAGCAGTACTTC CASSLKLGRNTYEQYF
TRBJ2-7 NA NA TRBV27 15 TGTGCCAGCAGTTTATTCTCGGGACTCTCCTACGAGCAGTACTTC CASSLFSGLSYEQYF
TRBJ1-6 NA NA TRBV27 18 TGTGCCAGCAGTACCGTTCCGGATCGGAGCTCCTATAATTCACCCCTCCACTTT CASSTVPDRSSYNSPLHF
TRBJ2-3 NA NA TRBV19 14 TGTGCCAGTAGCCCTCGTACGGGCACAGATACGCAGTATTTT CASSPRTGTDTQYF
TRBJ2-7 NA NA TRBV4-1 15 TGCGCCAGCAGCCAAGATAAGTCCTCCGGTTACGAGCAGTACTTC CASSQDKSSGYEQYF
TRBJ2-7 NA TRBD2 TRBV5-1 16 TGCGCCAGCAGCCCTGCCACCGGACTAGCGGCCTACGAGCAGTACTTC CASSPATGLAAYEQYF
TRBJ2-1 NA NA TRBV28 14 TGTGCCAGCAGTCCTCCCGAGGGGACTTATGAGCAGTTCTTC CASSPPEGTYEQFF
TRBJ2-7 few TRBD2 TRBV27 15 TGTGCCAGCAGTTCCGGACTAGCGGGAGAGGACGAGCAGTACTTC CASSSGLAGEDEQYF
TRBJ1-5 NA NA TRBV30 15 TGTGCCTGGAGTGTCGGAGCCTATAGCAATCAGCCCCAGCATTTT CAWSVGAYSNQPQHF
TRBJ1-2 NA TRBD1 TRBV6-5 15 TGTGCCAGCAGTTACGTGAGGACAGGGGCCCGCGGCTACACCTTC CASSYVRTGARGYTF
TRBJ2-7 NA NA TRBV7-2 12 TGTGCAAGCTCCGCAGGGACCTACGAGCAGTACTTC CASSAGTYEQYF
TRBJ1-1 NA TRBD1 TRBV6-6 13 TGTGCCAGCAGTGCGACAGGGCGGACTGAAGCTTTCTTT CASSATGRTEAFF
TRBJ1-4 NA NA TRBV10-2 14 TGCGCCAGCGGTGAGGGGAGTACTAATGAAAAACTGTTTTTT CASGEGSTNEKLFF
TRBJ1-2 NA NA TRBV6-5 13 TGTGCCAGCAGTGAAGAGGTCAGAAGGGGCTACACCTTC CASSEEVRRGYTF
TRBJ1-5 NA NA TRBV28 16 TGTGCCAGCAGTTTAGCTTCCAGCGCACTCAATCAGCCCCAGCATTTT CASSLASSALNQPQHF
TRBJ2-3 NA TRBD1 TRBV25-1 16 TGTGCCAGCAGTGATCCAAACAGGGGACCGGTAGATACGCAGTATTTT CASSDPNRGPVDTQYF
TRBJ2-1 few TRBD2 TRBV6-6 14 TGTGCCAGCGTCGAGCTAGCGGACTACAATGAGCAGTTCTTC CASVELADYNEQFF
TRBJ1-5 once NA TRBV19 13 TGTGCCAGTAGTCCCACGGGTGATCAGCCCCAGCATTTT CASSPTGDQPQHF
TRBJ2-2 NA TRBD1 TRBV15 17 TGTGCCACGACGGAGGACAGGGCTCAAGGGAACACCGGGGAGCTGTTTTTT CATTEDRAQGNTGELFF
TRBJ2-1 NA TRBD2 TRBV7-9 15 TGTGCCAGCAGCTCAATTAGCGGGGGCTTACATGAGCAGTTCTTC CASSSISGGLHEQFF